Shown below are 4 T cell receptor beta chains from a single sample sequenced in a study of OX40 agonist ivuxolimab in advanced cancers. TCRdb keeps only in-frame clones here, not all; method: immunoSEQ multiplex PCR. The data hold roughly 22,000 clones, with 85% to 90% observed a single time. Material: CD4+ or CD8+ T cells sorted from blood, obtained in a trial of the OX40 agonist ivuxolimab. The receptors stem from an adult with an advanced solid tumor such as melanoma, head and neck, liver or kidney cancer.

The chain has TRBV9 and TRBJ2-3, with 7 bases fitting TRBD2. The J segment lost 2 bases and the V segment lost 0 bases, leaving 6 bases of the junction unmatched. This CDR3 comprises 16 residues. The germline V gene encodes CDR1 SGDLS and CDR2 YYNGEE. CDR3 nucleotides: TGTGCCAGCAGCGTAGTCAGGAGCGGGACCACAGATACGCAGTATTTT. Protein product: CASSVVRSGTTDTQYF.

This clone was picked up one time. CDR3 in DNA: TGTGCCAGCAGCCCCCCAGCGGGAGGACTCGAGCAGTACTTC. It translates to CASSPPAGGLEQYF. This sequence joins TRBV7-9 and TRBJ2-7, with TRBD2 matching over 9 bases. The CDR3 consists of 14 residues. From germline, CDR1 is SEHNR and CDR2 FQNEAQ (reference sequence). The ends lost 5 bases at V and 6 bases at J; junction bases unmatched: 8. Full variable domain (outside the CDR3, taken from reference TRBV7-9 and TRBJ2-7): DTGVSQNPRHKITKRGQNVTFRCDPISEHNRLYWYRQTLGQGPEFLTYFQNEAQLEKSRLLSDRFSAERPKGSFSTLEIQRTEQGDSAMYLCASSPPAGGLEQYFGPGTRLTVT.

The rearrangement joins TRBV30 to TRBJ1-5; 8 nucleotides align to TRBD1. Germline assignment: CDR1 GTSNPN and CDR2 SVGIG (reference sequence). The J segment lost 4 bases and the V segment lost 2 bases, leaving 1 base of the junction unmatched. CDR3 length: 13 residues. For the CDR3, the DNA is TGTGCCTGGAGTTGGGACAGGAATCAGCCCCAGCATTTT. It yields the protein CAWSWDRNQPQHF.

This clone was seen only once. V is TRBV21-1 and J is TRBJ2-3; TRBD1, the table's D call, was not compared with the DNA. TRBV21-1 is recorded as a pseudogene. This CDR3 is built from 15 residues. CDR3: CASRTGGGLSDTQYF. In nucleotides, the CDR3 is TGTGCCAGCAGGACAGGGGGCGGTTTATCAGATACGCAGTATTTT.